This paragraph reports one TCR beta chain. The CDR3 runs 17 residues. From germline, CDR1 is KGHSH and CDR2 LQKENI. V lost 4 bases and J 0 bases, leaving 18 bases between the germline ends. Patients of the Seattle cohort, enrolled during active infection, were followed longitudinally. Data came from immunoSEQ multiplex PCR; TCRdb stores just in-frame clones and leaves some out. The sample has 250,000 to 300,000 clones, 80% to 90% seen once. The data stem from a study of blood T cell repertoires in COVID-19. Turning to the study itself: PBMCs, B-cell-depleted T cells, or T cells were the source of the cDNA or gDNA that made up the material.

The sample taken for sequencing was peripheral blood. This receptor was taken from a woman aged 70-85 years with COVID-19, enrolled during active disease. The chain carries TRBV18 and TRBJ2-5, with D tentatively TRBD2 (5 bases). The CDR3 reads CASSLNTAAGNQETQYF. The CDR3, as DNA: TGTGCCAGCTCACTGAATACGGCTGCGGGTAACCAAGAGACCCAGTACTTC. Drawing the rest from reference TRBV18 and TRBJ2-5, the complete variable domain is NAGVMQNPRHLVRRRGQEARLRCSPMKGHSHVYWYRQLPEEGLKFMVYLQKENIIDESGMPKERFSAEFPKEGPSILRIQQVVRGDSAAYFCASSLNTAAGNQETQYFGPGTRLLVL.